This TCR beta chain was identified during a study of technical replicates of blood from a handful of donors. V lost 4 bases, J lost 11 bases, and 13 bases stayed unmatched. Germline V CDR1 and CDR2: MNHEY, SVGAGI. The CDR3 has 16 residues. Sequenced by immunoSEQ multiplex PCR; TCRdb stores in-frame clones only, minus some. This sample yields about 70,000 clones, of which approximately 86% are seen a single time; more than 4.5% belongs to the top ten. The sample consisted of PBMCs. This TCR was sampled from a human donor in good health. Some clones in this sample may be carry-over from other donors' samples. The chain carries TRBV6-5 and TRBJ1-4, with 10 nucleotides matching TRBD1. As DNA, the CDR3 is TGTGCCAGCAGTTTCCCGACAGGGGGCAAGCGTAAGAAACTGTTTTTT. It translates to CASSFPTGGKRKKLFF.